This record concerns one TCR beta chain sequence. This sample stems from a study of blood T cell repertoires in COVID-19. Overall study: Spain, Italy and the United States supplied samples that represented acute and convalescent COVID-19. Sample material is recorded as cDNA or gDNA derived from T cells, B-cell-depleted T cells, or PBMCs.

Original handling: Reference gene primer amplification gave nucleated cell count estimates. Libraries were prepared by immunoSEQ multiplex PCR; TCRdb keeps only in-frame clonotypes and omits some of them. D and trimming were read from the DNA, whereas the V and J calls and clone size are those reported in that table. The sample lists over 100,000 clones; around 88% were seen once. The CDR3 totals 15 residues. Germline CDR1 is ENHRY and CDR2 is SYGVKD. V trimming: 4 bases; J trimming: 6 bases; junction bases outside the gene matches: 2. The V and J genes are TRBV10-3 and TRBJ1-6; TRBD1 matches 11 bases. Sequenced sample: peripheral blood. The clonotype originates from a man aged 45-65 years with acute or convalescent COVID-19. The CDR3 region has the DNA TGTGCCATCAGTGGAGGGACAGGGGGTAATTCACCCCTCCACTTT. Amino acid sequence: CAISGGTGGNSPLHF.